The sample holds a few counts of the clone carrying this TCR beta chain. TCRdb re-called the RT-PCR reads with MiXCR, one entry per CDR3 protein. Of hundreds of thousands of distinct CDR3 sequences listed, about 12% are singletons. The sample comes from a study of response to subunit inactivated influenza vaccine. The V segment lost 6 bases and the J segment 12 bases; nucleotides outside the gene matches: 4. Germline lookup yields CDR1 MDHEN and CDR2 SYDVKM. This CDR3 is 11 amino acids long. This sequence joins TRBV28 and TRBJ2-7; TRBD2 aligns across 11 bases. The source material was PBMCs from blood, sampled on the day of vaccination. The source is a middle-aged man who received an inactivated influenza vaccine. The CDR3 spells CASRQTSGAYF. The CDR3 bases are TGTGCCAGCAGGCAGACTAGCGGGGCGTACTTC.